This T cell receptor (beta chain) was documented in a study of blood T cell repertoires in COVID-19. In the study overall: T cells, B-cell-depleted T cells, or PBMCs provided the cDNA or gDNA that served as material.

Germline CDR1 MDHEN, CDR2 SYDVKM. This CDR3 has 15 residues. Trimming removed 7 bases from V and 0 bases from J, with 10 bases in between. The table came from immunoSEQ multiplex PCR; TCRdb's copy has only in-frame clones and leaves some out. The sample contains more than 150,000 clones, approximately 84% of which appear only once. Sample: peripheral blood. The chain links TRBV28 to TRBJ2-6; D is uncertain. The source is a human donor in a cohort sampled during active COVID-19. The DNA for the CDR3 is TGTGCCAGCAAAGACACCAACTCTGGGGCCAACGTCCTGACTTTC. Protein sequence: CASKDTNSGANVLTF.